Each of the 27 T cell receptor beta chains below was sequenced from the same sample in a study of blood T cells in healthy people across ages. It was with a sample-barcoded 5' primer and a J-beta primer mix that a second PCR of roughly 7 to 12 cycles was run. TCRdb analysed the 5' RACE reads with MiXCR anew, one entry per CDR3 protein. The table has roughly 2 million distinct CDR3 sequences, around 48% seen once. The material sequenced was blood. These receptors came from a woman in her thirties or forties in good health.

This clonotype was seen a handful of times. This rearrangement joins TRBV9 to TRBJ2-5, with TRBD2 matching over 14 bases. V dropped 0 bases and J dropped 2; count of bases not matched to a gene: 3. This CDR3 contains 17 residues. Looked up from germline, CDR1 is SGDLS and CDR2 is YYNGEE. The CDR3: CASSVATSGGAQETQYF. CDR3 nucleotide sequence: TGTGCCAGCAGCGTAGCGACTAGCGGGGGGGCACAAGAGACCCAGTACTTC. The variable domain in full, completed from reference TRBV9 and TRBJ2-5, reads DSGVTQTPKHLITATGQRVTLRCSPRSGDLSVYWYQQSLDQGLQFLIQYYNGEERAKGNILERFSAQQFPDLHSELNLSSLELGDSALYFCASSVATSGGAQETQYFGPGTRLLVL.

The rearrangement links TRBV2 to TRBJ2-5, with D uncertain. The germline V and J ends were trimmed by 8 bases and 4 bases, with 14 bases remaining between them. Germline CDR1 and CDR2: SNHLY and FYNNEI. The CDR3 has 13 residues. Here the CDR3 reads CASVDLARETQYF. For the CDR3, the DNA is TGTGCCAGCGTCGACTTGGCTCGAGAGACCCAGTACTTC. The whole variable domain, remainder taken from reference TRBV2 and TRBJ2-5, is EPEVTQTPSHQVTQMGQEVILRCVPISNHLYFYWYRQILGQKVEFLVSFYNNEISEKSEIFDDQFSVERPDGSNFTLKIRSTKLEDSAMYFCASVDLARETQYFGPGTRLLVL.

The J gene is TRBJ2-7, the V gene TRBV4-1, with D possibly being TRBD1 (7 bases). Germline CDR1 MGHRA, CDR2 YSYEKL. Deletions cut 2 bases from V and 5 bases from J, with 16 bases between. The CDR3 runs 15 residues. The CDR3 loop is CASSQLTGRWNEQYF. CDR3 DNA: TGCGCCAGCAGCCAATTGACAGGGAGGTGGAACGAGCAGTACTTC.

This clonotype was recorded a few times. V and J are TRBV5-1 and TRBJ1-6; TRBD1 matches 9 bases. This CDR3 region has 16 residues. Germline-derived CDR1 and CDR2 are SGHRS and YFSETQ. The ends lost 3 bases at V and 7 bases at J; junction bases unmatched: 8. The CDR3 loop is CASSWTGTGSNSPLHF. For the CDR3, the DNA is TGCGCCAGCAGCTGGACCGGGACAGGGTCCAATTCACCCCTCCACTTT.

This clonotype was observed a handful of times. This sequence joins TRBV20-1 and TRBJ2-1; D may be TRBD2 (6 bases). Germline lookup yields CDR1 DFQATT and CDR2 SNEGSKA (reference sequence). V was pared by 4 bases and J by 0 bases, with 13 bases between. The CDR3 runs 15 residues. In nucleotides, the CDR3 is TGCAGTGCTAAATTAGCGGCGATCTCCTACAATGAGCAGTTCTTC. Translated, it gives CSAKLAAISYNEQFF.

Here the CDR3 DNA reads TGCAGTGCTAGAGAGGGACTACCCGACAACTACAATGAGCAGTTCTTC. It encodes CSAREGLPDNYNEQFF. The chain carries TRBV20-1 and TRBJ2-1; 7 bases agree with TRBD2. This CDR3 has 16 residues. Germline CDR1 is DFQATT and CDR2 is SNEGSKA (reference sequence). Trimming at V came to 0 bases and at J to 3 bases, leaving 8 bases not matched to a gene.

J is TRBJ2-6 and V is TRBV28; no definite D call. Germline assignment: CDR1 MDHEN and CDR2 SYDVKM. CDR3 size: 15 residues. Trimming took 8 bases from V and 2 from J, leaving 13 bases between them. The CDR3 spells CASGSERTGANVLTF. The CDR3 region has the DNA TGTGCCAGCGGGTCGGAGAGAACTGGGGCCAACGTCCTGACTTTC. Full variable domain (missing parts from reference TRBV28 and TRBJ2-6): DVKVTQSSRYLVKRTGEKVFLECVQDMDHENMFWYRQDPGLGLRLIYFSYDVKMKEKGDIPEGYSVSREKKERFSLILESASTNQTSMYLCASGSERTGANVLTFGAGSRLTVL.

This clonotype has ten or more counts. V and J are TRBV20-1 and TRBJ2-1; TRBD1 matches at 10 bases. The junction had 10 bases not matched to a gene; V was cut back by 3 bases and J by 8 bases. CDR1 and CDR2 from the germline V gene are DFQATT and SNEGSKA (reference sequence). The CDR3 is 15 amino acids. CDR3: CSASSPGQGFYEQFF. The CDR3 DNA reads TGCAGTGCTAGCAGCCCGGGACAGGGGTTCTATGAGCAGTTCTTC.

This clonotype was observed once. The chain employs TRBV28 and TRBJ1-4; D not certain. The CDR3 runs 16 residues. Trimming removed 5 bases at V and 0 bases at J, with 13 bases between. CDR1 and CDR2 (germline): MDHEN, SYDVKM. The CDR3 sequence is CASSTPAATTNEKLFF. The CDR3 coding sequence is TGTGCCAGCAGTACCCCGGCAGCAACAACTAATGAAAAACTGTTTTTT.

This sequence joins TRBV20-1 and TRBJ2-3; D is possibly TRBD1 or TRBD2 (5 bases each). The CDR3 consists of 11 residues. The ends were cut back, 3 bases at V and 9 bases at J, with 10 bases in the middle. CDR1 is DFQATT, CDR2 SNEGSKA, per germline (reference sequence). CDR3: CSASRDQTQYF. As DNA, the CDR3 is TGCAGTGCTAGCCGGGACCAGACGCAGTATTTT.

This rearrangement joins TRBV6-1 to TRBJ1-1; 7 bases map to TRBD1. CDR1 and CDR2 (germline): MNHNS, SASEGT. V gave up 5 bases and J gave up 5 bases; unmatched junction bases: 5. The CDR3 loop spans 13 amino acids. The CDR3 coding sequence is TGTGCCAGCAGTACAGACAGGGCTACTGAAGCTTTCTTT. Its translation is CASSTDRATEAFF.

The chain combines TRBV6-5 with TRBJ1-2, with D tentatively TRBD1 (6 bases). The CDR3 covers 18 residues. Germline CDR1 and CDR2: MNHEY and SVGAGI. V gave up 0 bases and J gave up 4 bases, with 21 bases separating them. This chain's CDR3 is CASSYSVGGALGSYGYTF. The CDR3 bases are TGTGCCAGCAGTTACTCCGTGGGGGGGGCGCTCGGGTCCTATGGCTACACCTTC.

This clonotype was seen only a few times. The chain couples TRBV12-3 or TRBV12-4 to TRBJ1-2; D unclear. The CDR3 has 12 amino acids. The V end lost 6 bases, the J end lost 6 bases, and 11 bases lay between the germline ends. The CDR3 bases are TGTGCCAGCAGGTCGGGAGTGGATGGCTACACCTTC. Residues: CASRSGVDGYTF.

V is TRBV7-2 and J is TRBJ2-3; no firm D call. Germline lookup yields CDR1 SGHTA and CDR2 FQGNSA. The V gene lost 1 base and the J gene lost 12 bases, with 11 bases spanning the gap. There are 12 residues in the CDR3. The CDR3 region is CASSLVPPTQYF. CDR3 nucleotide sequence: TGTGCCAGCAGCTTAGTCCCCCCAACCCAGTATTTT.

This clonotype has a handful of counts. The chain has TRBV24-1 and TRBJ2-5; TRBD2 matches 9 bases. The germline gives CDR1 KGHDR, CDR2 SFDVKD. The trim removed 4 bases at V and 5 bases at J, leaving 4 bases unmatched. The CDR3 runs to 14 residues. DNA of the CDR3: TGTGCCACCAGTGACCCTGGGACTAGCGAGACCCAGTACTTC. The encoded protein is CATSDPGTSETQYF.

In its sample, this clonotype was seen a few times. The chain joins TRBV28 to TRBJ2-7, with no clear D. The CDR3 is 12 residues long. The germline CDR1 and CDR2 sequences are MDHEN and SYDVKM. Between the trimmed V and J ends, which lost 2 bases and 6 bases, there was a span of 8 bases. The CDR3 nucleotides are TGTGCCAGCAGTTTAATGCCAGCCGAGCAGTACTTC. Translated: CASSLMPAEQYF.

This clonotype occurred once. V and J are TRBV3-1 and TRBJ2-1, with 10 bases lining up with TRBD2. With V trimmed by 0 bases and J by 6 bases, 8 bases remained unmatched. The germline gives CDR1 LGHDT, CDR2 YNNKEL (reference sequence). This CDR3 is 17 amino acids long. CDR3 amino acids: CASSQDGLAGVRNEQFF. CDR3 in DNA: TGTGCCAGCAGCCAAGACGGCCTAGCGGGGGTCCGCAATGAGCAGTTCTTC.

The V call is TRBV6-5, the J call TRBJ2-3, with D possibly TRBD1 on 5 matching bases. Germline loops: CDR1 MNHEY, CDR2 SVGAGI. The CDR3 totals 15 residues. Between the trimmed V and J ends, which lost 5 bases and 2 bases, there was a span of 14 bases. For the CDR3, the DNA is TGTGCCAGCAGTAGGGTGTTAGGGGACACAGATACGCAGTATTTT. Protein: CASSRVLGDTDTQYF.

This clonotype came up a few times. The J gene is TRBJ2-3, the V gene TRBV18, with D maybe TRBD1 (5 bases). V was shortened by 2 bases and J by 2 bases, with 11 bases between the two germline ends. Germline CDR1 is KGHSH and CDR2 is LQKENI. The CDR3 spans 15 residues. CDR3 region: CASSPVRQYTDTQYF. As DNA, the CDR3 is TGTGCCAGCTCACCAGTGCGACAGTACACAGATACGCAGTATTTT.

The J gene is TRBJ2-1, the V gene TRBV7-9; TRBD2 agrees at 10 bases. The ends lost 4 bases at V and 6 bases at J; junction bases unmatched: 6. Germline CDR1 is SEHNR and CDR2 is FQNEAQ (reference sequence). The CDR3 runs 15 residues. The CDR3 nucleotides read TGTGCCAGCAGCTCTCTAGCGGGAGACGGCAATGAGCAGTTCTTC. Protein: CASSSLAGDGNEQFF.

The chain joins TRBV28 to TRBJ2-5; TRBD1 matches 7 bases. The CDR3 has 12 amino acids. Trimming removed 6 bases from V and 11 bases from J; junction bases left unmatched: 9. Germline V CDR1 and CDR2: MDHEN, SYDVKM. In DNA, the CDR3 is TGTGCCAGCAGAACGACAGGGTTCGGGCAGTACTTC. Its protein is CASRTTGFGQYF.

The rearrangement joins TRBV20-1 to TRBJ2-1; D is unresolved. Germline CDR1 and CDR2: DFQATT and SNEGSKA (reference sequence). Trimming removed 0 bases from V and 9 bases from J, with 21 bases in between. This CDR3 is built from 16 residues. CDR3: CSAREVGQAVRGEQFF. As DNA, the CDR3 is TGCAGTGCTAGAGAAGTCGGCCAGGCCGTGAGAGGTGAGCAGTTCTTC.

Here the CDR3 reads CASGRSVVLGTRQETQYF. CDR3 DNA: TGTGCCAGCGGGCGGAGCGTGGTCCTAGGGACTAGACAAGAGACCCAGTACTTC. The chain joins TRBV27 to TRBJ2-5; 8 bases are a match to TRBD2. Unmatched junction bases numbered 19, after V lost 8 bases and J lost 2 bases. CDR1 MNHEY and CDR2 SMNVEV come from the germline V gene (reference sequence). The CDR3 is 18 amino acids.

The chain links TRBV2 to TRBJ2-7; 8 positions match TRBD2. The better agreement between TRBJ2-5 and the DNA end casts doubt on the J call. The length of the CDR3 is 18 residues. Germline assignment: CDR1 SNHLY and CDR2 FYNNEI. In nucleotides, the CDR3 is TGTGCCAGCAGCTCACGTGGGGCGGGGGGCCACTTAAAAGAGACCCAGTACTTC. This gives the protein CASSSRGAGGHLKETQYF.

Only one count was recorded for this clonotype. The chain joins TRBV5-1 to TRBJ2-5; 7 bases are a match to TRBD1. The CDR3 totals 16 residues. In germline, CDR1 is SGHRS, CDR2 YFSETQ. Trimming at V came to 4 bases and at J to 2 bases, leaving 11 bases not matched to a gene. CDR3 in amino acids: CASSVMPFRGQETQYF. The DNA of the CDR3 is TGCGCCAGCAGCGTCATGCCCTTCAGGGGGCAAGAGACCCAGTACTTC.

The CDR3 loop reads CATSRPGRNEKLFF. The CDR3 nucleotides are TGTGCCACCAGCCGGCCGGGACGGAATGAAAAACTGTTTTTT. This chain joins TRBV15 and TRBJ1-4; possibly TRBD1 for D (5 bases). Germline V gives CDR1 LNHNV, CDR2 YYDKDF (reference sequence). Between the trimmed V and J ends, which lost 5 bases and 5 bases, there was a span of 12 bases. This CDR3 region has 14 residues.

This clonotype was seen many times. The CDR3 DNA reads as TGTGCCAGCAGCCAAGGACTAGCGGTCTACGAGCAGTACTTC. This gives the protein CASSQGLAVYEQYF. The J gene is TRBJ2-7, the V gene TRBV4-2; 9 bases map to TRBD2. The CDR3 loop spans 14 amino acids. CDR1 and CDR2 from the germline V gene are LGHNA and YNFKEQ. The junction had 1 base not matched to a gene; V was cut back by 1 base and J by 3 bases.